The 3 T cell receptor beta chains reported below all come from one sample, sequenced in a study of cytomegalovirus exposure and HLA in healthy donors. PCR amplification relied on 60 Vbeta primers (plus 13 Jbeta primers). Clones were read by immunoSEQ multiplex PCR, and TCRdb kept only the in-frame ones, dropping some. Of about 120,000 clones listed, around 76% are singletons. The sequencing input was PBMCs. All receptors come from a male donor in good health and CMV-seronegative.

The rearrangement links TRBV11-3 to TRBJ2-1; TRBD2 aligns across 13 bases. CDR1 and CDR2 from the germline V gene are SGHNT and YENEEA. V was pared by 3 bases and J by 0 bases, with 2 bases of the junction left unmatched. This CDR3 region has 17 residues. The DNA for the CDR3 is TGTGCCAGCAGCTTGGGACTAGCGGGATACTCCTACAATGAGCAGTTCTTC. It encodes CASSLGLAGYSYNEQFF.

This clone is a singleton in its sample. The V and J genes are TRBV7-3 and TRBJ2-3, with 9 bases aligning to TRBD2. This CDR3 contains 18 residues. In germline, CDR1 is SGHTA, CDR2 FQGTGA. V gave up 1 base and J gave up 3 bases; unmatched junction bases: 11. CDR3 residues: CASSLKGGGAISTDTQYF. The DNA for the CDR3 is TGTGCCAGCAGCTTAAAGGGCGGGGGGGCCATTTCTACAGATACGCAGTATTTT.

The rearrangement uses TRBV2 and TRBJ2-1, with TRBD2 identical over 9 bases. Looked up from germline, CDR1 is SNHLY and CDR2 is FYNNEI. The CDR3 is 16 amino acids. V was pared by 4 bases and J by 5 bases, with 9 bases of the junction left unmatched. The CDR3 sequence is CASSALAGTTNNEQFF. CDR3 sequence (DNA): TGTGCCAGCAGTGCCCTAGCGGGGACTACCAACAATGAGCAGTTCTTC.